The 6 T cell receptor beta chains listed next were all sequenced from one sample in a study of blood T cell repertoires in COVID-19. Measured with immunoSEQ multiplex PCR; TCRdb has only the in-frame clones, and not every one. The table lists roughly 51,000 clones, approximately 90% of them singletons. Sequences were obtained from peripheral blood. The receptors come from a woman in her sixties with active or convalescent COVID-19.

This chain links TRBV5-4 with TRBJ2-1, with D unresolved. This CDR3 is built from 15 residues. The germline gives CDR1 SGHNT, CDR2 YYREEE (reference sequence). Trimming removed 3 bases at V and 5 bases at J, with 15 bases between. Written as DNA, the CDR3 is TGTGCCAGCAGCTCGACTCGCCCCGCTGACAATGAGCAGTTCTTC. It yields the protein CASSSTRPADNEQFF.

The CDR3 sequence is CASSLGTSGLPSYNEQFF. For the CDR3, the DNA is TGTGCCAGCAGCTTGGGCACTAGCGGGTTACCCTCCTACAATGAGCAGTTCTTC. The chain combines TRBV7-9 with TRBJ2-1; 9 nucleotides align to TRBD2. Germline loops: CDR1 SEHNR, CDR2 FQNEAQ (reference sequence). J was trimmed by 0 bases and V by 3 bases; bases with no gene match: 9. The CDR3 sequence is 18 residues long.

The chain employs TRBV4-1 and TRBJ1-2; the D gene is possibly TRBD1 (5 bases). This CDR3 contains 15 residues. Trimming stripped 0 bases from V and 2 bases from J, with 10 bases between. Germline V gene lookup returns CDR1 MGHRA and CDR2 YSYEKL. The CDR3 coding sequence is TGCGCCAGCAGCCAAGAAGAGGGGAGGAACTATGGCTACACCTTC. This sequence encodes CASSQEEGRNYGYTF.

The rearrangement joins TRBV28 to TRBJ1-5; TRBD1 is a possible D gene (5 bases). The CDR3 is 15 residues long. The germline V gene has CDR1 MDHEN and CDR2 SYDVKM. Trimming cost V 6 bases and J 2 bases, with 14 bases left between them. The CDR3 reads CASRRSGDGNQPQHF. The CDR3 bases are TGTGCCAGCAGACGGTCGGGGGACGGCAATCAGCCCCAGCATTTT. Supplemented by reference TRBV28 and TRBJ1-5, the full variable domain reads DVKVTQSSRYLVKRTGEKVFLECVQDMDHENMFWYRQDPGLGLRLIYFSYDVKMKEKGDIPEGYSVSREKKERFSLILESASTNQTSMYLCASRRSGDGNQPQHFGDGTRLSIL.

The genes are TRBV29-1 and TRBJ2-1, with D tentatively TRBD1 (6 bases). CDR1 and CDR2 from the germline V gene are SQVTM and ANQGSEA. V lost 4 bases and J lost 7, with 17 bases in between. CDR3 size: 14 residues. CDR3 bases: TGCAGCGTTGTCATTTTAGGGGGTCAGAATGAGCAGTTCTTC. Its translation is CSVVILGGQNEQFF.

The gene calls are TRBV10-3 and TRBJ1-2, with D possibly matching TRBD1 (5 bases). V was trimmed by 2 bases and J by 12 bases, leaving 13 bases between them. From germline, CDR1 is ENHRY and CDR2 SYGVKD. The CDR3 extends over 12 amino acids. CDR3 DNA: TGTGCCATCAGTGAGGGACACCTATTTCACACCTTC. This translates into CAISEGHLFHTF.